A selection of T cell receptor beta chains follows, all from one sample in a study of early T cells in non-severe SARS-CoV-2 infection. In TCRdb, the 5' RACE reads were re-called with MiXCR into one record per CDR3 protein. The repertoire includes tens of thousands of distinct CDR3 sequences, over 10% of them detected once, and roughly 2.5% sits in the top ten. The input for sequencing was whole blood, taken at baseline. These receptors were taken from an adult who was a healthcare worker with PCR-confirmed SARS-CoV-2 infection or an uninfected control (not recorded which). Both conserved end residues are part of each CDR3. A D gene is named only where the DNA matches it firmly. Only part of the rows carry a size: once, few, many, or a class if the clone is expanded.

few | TRBD2 | TRBJ2-2 | TRBV5-1 | CASSLRGENTGELFF | TGCGCCAGCAGCTTGCGGGGGGAAAACACCGGGGAGCTGTTTTTT
- | - | TRBJ2-3 | TRBV20-1 | CSARVGRARTDTQYF | TGCAGTGCTAGAGTAGGCAGGGCCCGCACAGATACGCAGTATTTT
many | - | TRBJ1-1 | TRBV28 | CASSGGHWTEAFF | TGTGCCAGCAGTGGGGGGCATTGGACTGAAGCTTTCTTT
- | - | TRBJ2-1 | TRBV10-3 | CAISEGGPGTNYNEQFF | TGTGCCATCAGTGAGGGGGGGCCCGGGACAAACTACAATGAGCAGTTCTTC
- | - | TRBJ2-7 | TRBV24-1 | CATSDFRAGKDEQHF | TGTGCCACCAGTGATTTCCGCGCAGGGAAGGACGAGCAGCACTTC
few | - | TRBJ2-7 | TRBV20-1 | CSARDTYEQYF | TGCAGTGCTAGGGACACCTACGAGCAGTACTTC
- | TRBD2 | TRBJ2-1 | TRBV4-1 | CASSQGELGLAGGPGEFF | TGCGCCAGCAGCCAAGGGGAACTAGGACTAGCGGGGGGTCCAGGAGAGTTCTTC
- | TRBD2 | TRBJ2-1 | TRBV11-2 | CASSLRPLAGEYNEQFF | TGTGCCAGCAGCCTACGGCCTCTAGCGGGGGAATACAATGAGCAGTTCTTC
few | - | TRBJ1-2 | TRBV3-1 | CASSQGANYGYTF | TGTGCCAGCAGCCAGGGGGCTAACTATGGCTACACCTTC
- | - | TRBJ1-1 | TRBV6-5 | CASSYSLAVNTEAFF | TGTGCCAGCAGTTACTCACTAGCAGTGAACACTGAAGCTTTCTTT
many | - | TRBJ1-1 | TRBV28 | CAWGGVEDPTEAFF | TGTGCCTGGGGAGGGGTAGAGGATCCCACTGAAGCTTTCTTT
- | TRBD2 | TRBJ2-3 | TRBV7-3 | CASSRLAGVTDTQYF | TGTGCCAGCAGCAGACTAGCGGGAGTCACAGATACGCAGTATTTT
few | - | TRBJ1-1 | TRBV11-2 | CASSLFLSTEAFF | TGTGCCAGCAGCTTATTTTTAAGCACTGAAGCTTTCTTT
- | - | TRBJ1-5 | TRBV10-3 | CATFEGGNQPQHF | TGTGCCACTTTTGAGGGGGGGAATCAGCCCCAGCATTTT
- | - | TRBJ1-5 | TRBV7-2 | CASSFTRNQPQHF | TGTGCCAGCAGCTTTACGAGAAATCAGCCCCAGCATTTT